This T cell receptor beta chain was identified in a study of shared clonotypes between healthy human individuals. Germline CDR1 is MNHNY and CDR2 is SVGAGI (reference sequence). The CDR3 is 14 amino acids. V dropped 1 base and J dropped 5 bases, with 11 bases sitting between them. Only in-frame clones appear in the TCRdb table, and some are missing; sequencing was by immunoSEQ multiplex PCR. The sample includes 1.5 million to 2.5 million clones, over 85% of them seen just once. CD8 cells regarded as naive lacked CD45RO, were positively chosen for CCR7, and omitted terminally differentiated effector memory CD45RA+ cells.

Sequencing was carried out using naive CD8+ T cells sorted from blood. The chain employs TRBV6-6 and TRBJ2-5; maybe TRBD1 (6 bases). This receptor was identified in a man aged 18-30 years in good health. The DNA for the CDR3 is TGTGCCAGCAGTTACTTGGGGGCCGGGGAGACCCAGTACTTC. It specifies CASSYLGAGETQYF.